This is a list of T cell receptor beta chains from one sample in a study of blood T cell repertoires in COVID-19. Clones were read by immunoSEQ multiplex PCR, and TCRdb kept only the in-frame ones, dropping some. This sample has 50,000 to 55,000 clones, with about 82% found just once. What was sequenced was peripheral blood. The receptors here all came from a woman older than 75 with acute or convalescent COVID-19. CDR3s include the opening cysteine and the closing phenylalanine or tryptophan. D genes are given only for firm matches. Part of the rows lack a size; the others show once, few, many or a class for expanded clones.

V	size	D	J	DNA	CDR3
TRBV11-1	NA	NA	TRBJ2-2	TGTGCCAGCAGCTTAACTCCGTTGGACACCGGGGAGCTGTTTTTT	CASSLTPLDTGELFF
TRBV2	NA	NA	TRBJ1-3	TGTGCCAGCAGTGAAGGGCCCCGCTCTGGAAACACCATATATTTT	CASSEGPRSGNTIYF
TRBV19	few	TRBD1	TRBJ1-1	TGTGCCAGTAGGGACAGGATTAACACTGAAGCTTTCTTT	CASRDRINTEAFF
TRBV5-6	NA	NA	TRBJ2-1	TGTGCCAGCAGCTTGCGGGAGAGGGGGCGCAATGAGCAGTTCTTC	CASSLRERGRNEQFF
TRBV2	NA	TRBD1	TRBJ1-5	TGTGCCAGCAGTGAACTAGGGACAGGGGGTCATCAGCCCCAGCATTTT	CASSELGTGGHQPQHF
TRBV7-8	NA	NA	TRBJ1-1	TGTGCCAGCAGCTCGGGGTCGAACACTGAAGCTTTCTTT	CASSSGSNTEAFF
TRBV6-5	once	TRBD1	TRBJ1-5	TGTGCCAGCAGTTTGGACAGGGCCCAGCCCCAGCATTTT	CASSLDRAQPQHF
TRBV7-9	NA	NA	TRBJ1-5	TGTGCCAGCAGCTTTTACAGGGTTTTACGCAATCAGCCCCAGCATTTT	CASSFYRVLRNQPQHF
TRBV7-3	NA	TRBD2	TRBJ2-2	TGTGCCAGCAGCGCGGGACTAGCGGACACCGGGGAGCTGTTTTTT	CASSAGLADTGELFF
TRBV12-3/TRBV12-4	once	NA	TRBJ1-2	TGTGCCAGCAGTGTGTCCAGGGGTGGCTACACCTTC	CASSVSRGGYTF
TRBV15	NA	NA	TRBJ1-2	TGTGCCACCAGCAGAGTTTCGACTCCGGCTCACTATGGCTACACCTTC	CATSRVSTPAHYGYTF
TRBV6-5	NA	TRBD1	TRBJ1-1	TGTGCCAGCAGTCCCTGGGGCACAGGGGCTGAAGCTTTCTTT	CASSPWGTGAEAFF
TRBV5-1	once	TRBD1	TRBJ2-5	TGCGCCAGCAGCCCCGGGACAGGGGGGCAAGAGACCCAGTACTTC	CASSPGTGGQETQYF
TRBV5-1	NA	TRBD1	TRBJ2-1	TGCGCCAGCAGCGAGGGACAGGACAATGAGCAGTTCTTC	CASSEGQDNEQFF
TRBV11-2	once	NA	TRBJ2-7	TGTGCCAGCAGCTTAGCTCGGGTAGAAGGGGGTTACGAGCAGTACTTC	CASSLARVEGGYEQYF
TRBV20-1	NA	NA	TRBJ2-1	TGCAGGGCTAGCGACAACAATGAGCAGTTCTTC	CRASDNNEQFF
TRBV19	once	TRBD1	TRBJ1-5	TGTGCCAGTAGCACGGACAGGGCGAGCAATCAGCCCCAGCATTTT	CASSTDRASNQPQHF
TRBV11-2	NA	NA	TRBJ2-5	TGTGCCAGCAGCCCTCCGGGGAAGCGAGAGACCCAGTACTTC	CASSPPGKRETQYF
TRBV19	NA	NA	TRBJ1-2	TGTGCCAGTAGTATAGCCGGACAGTATGGCTACACCTTC	CASSIAGQYGYTF
TRBV4-2	NA	TRBD1	TRBJ1-2	TGTGCCAGCAGCCAAGAGGACAGGGCGGGAAACTATGGCTACACCTTC	CASSQEDRAGNYGYTF
TRBV27	NA	NA	TRBJ2-1	TGTGCCAGCAGGGCCTCCCTAACTAGATTGGGTTCGTACAATGAGCAGTTCTTC	CASRASLTRLGSYNEQFF
TRBV2	few	NA	TRBJ2-4	TGTGCCAGCGTTGAGCAAAACATTCAGTACTTC	CASVEQNIQYF
TRBV2	NA	NA	TRBJ2-7	TGTGCCAGCACCCCCGAACAGGGTTGGTCCTACGAGCAGTACTTC	CASTPEQGWSYEQYF
TRBV3-1/TRBV3-2	NA	TRBD2	TRBJ2-3	TGTGCCAGCAGCCCCCGTAGCGGGGGTCCCACAGATACGCAGTATTTT	CASSPRSGGPTDTQYF
TRBV3-1/TRBV3-2	once	TRBD1	TRBJ2-3	TGTGCCAGCAGCCAAGTCCGCGCTAGGACAGGGGGCGGCGCGCAGTATTTT	CASSQVRARTGGGAQYF
TRBV5-6	NA	NA	TRBJ2-1	TGTGCCAGCAGCTCCCGAGGGTGGGTCAATGAGCAGTTCTTC	CASSSRGWVNEQFF
TRBV5-1	NA	NA	TRBJ2-5	TGCGCCAGCAGCACCGGGACTGATAGGCAAGAGACCCAGTACTTC	CASSTGTDRQETQYF